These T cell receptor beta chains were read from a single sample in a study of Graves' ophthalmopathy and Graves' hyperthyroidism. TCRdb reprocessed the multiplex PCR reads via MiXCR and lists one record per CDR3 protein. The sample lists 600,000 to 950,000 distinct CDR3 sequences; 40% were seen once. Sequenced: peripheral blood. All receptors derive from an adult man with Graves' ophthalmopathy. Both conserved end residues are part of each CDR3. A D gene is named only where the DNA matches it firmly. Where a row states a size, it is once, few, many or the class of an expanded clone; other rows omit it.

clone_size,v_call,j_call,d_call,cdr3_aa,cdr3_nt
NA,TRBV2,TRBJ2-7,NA,CASSGQAMGGEQYF,TGTGCCAGCAGCGGACAGGCCATGGGGGGCGAGCAGTACTTC
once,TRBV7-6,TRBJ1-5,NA,CASSLYGGLKDLWGNQPQHF,TGTGCCAGCAGCTTATACGGGGGGCTAAAAGACCTCTGGGGCAATCAGCCCCAGCATTTT
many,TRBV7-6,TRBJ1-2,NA,CASSPLGQGELYGYTF,TGTGCCAGCAGCCCATTAGGTCAGGGAGAACTCTATGGCTACACCTTC
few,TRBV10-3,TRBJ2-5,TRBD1,CASSWGQGIGETQYF,TGTGCCAGCAGTTGGGGACAGGGGATCGGGGAGACCCAGTACTTC
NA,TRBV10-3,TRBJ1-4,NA,CAISGRDEKLFF,TGTGCCATCAGTGGGCGGGACGAAAAACTGTTTTTT
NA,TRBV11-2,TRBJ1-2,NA,CASSFSMDGYTF,TGTGCCAGCAGCTTTTCCATGGATGGCTACACCTTC
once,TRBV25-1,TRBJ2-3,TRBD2,CASSREGLTQYF,TGTGCCAGCAGTAGGGAGGGTCTCACGCAGTATTTT
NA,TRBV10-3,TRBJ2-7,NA,CGSRRHGPFYEQYF,TGTGGCAGCAGGAGACACGGGCCCTTCTACGAGCAGTACTTC
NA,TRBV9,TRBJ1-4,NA,CASSVGDPGANEKLFF,TGTGCCAGCAGCGTGGGAGACCCAGGAGCTAATGAAAAACTGTTTTTT
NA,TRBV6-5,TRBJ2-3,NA,CASSPIQDTQDF,TGTGCCAGCTCCCCGATACAGGATACGCAGGATTTT
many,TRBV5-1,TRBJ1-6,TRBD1,CASSTGTANNSPLHF,TGCGCCAGCAGCACAGGGACAGCTAATAATTCACCCCTCCACTTT
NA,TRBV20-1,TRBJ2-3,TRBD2,CSASSGRQPDTQYF,TGCAGTGCTAGTAGCGGGAGGCAGCCAGATACGCAGTATTTT
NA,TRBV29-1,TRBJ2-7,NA,CSVDEQTTGEQYF,TGCAGCGTTGATGAGCAGACTACGGGGGAGCAGTACTTC
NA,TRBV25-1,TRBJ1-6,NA,CASSSHPGDNSPLHF,TGTGCCAGCAGCTCGCACCCGGGGGATAATTCACCCCTCCACTTT
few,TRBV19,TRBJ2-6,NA,CASSRERGANVLTF,TGTGCCAGTTCTCGGGAAAGGGGGGCCAACGTCCTGACTTTC
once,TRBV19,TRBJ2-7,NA,CASSLTGTETYEQYF,TGTGCCAGCAGCCTTACCGGGACCGAAACCTACGAGCAGTACTTC
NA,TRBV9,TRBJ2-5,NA,CASSRHQAETQYF,TGTGCCAGCAGCCGGCACCAGGCTGAGACCCAGTACTTC
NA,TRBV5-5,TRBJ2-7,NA,CASSLSSEQYF,TGTGCCAGCAGCTTGTCTAGTGAGCAGTACTTC
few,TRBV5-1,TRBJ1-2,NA,CASSPSGSWPVGYTF,TGCGCCAGCAGCCCCTCGGGCTCCTGGCCGGTGGGCTACACCTTC
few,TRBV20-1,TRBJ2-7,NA,CSARSGSEIEQYF,TGCAGTGCTAGAAGTGGTAGCGAAATCGAGCAGTACTTC
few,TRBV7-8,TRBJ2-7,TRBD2,CASSLLLARGGSLYEQYF,TGTGCCAGCAGCTTATTATTGGCTAGGGGCGGGAGTCTCTACGAGCAGTACTTC
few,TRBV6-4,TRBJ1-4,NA,CASRSKPKDRTNEKLFF,TGTGCCAGCAGGTCCAAACCGAAAGATAGAACTAATGAAAAACTGTTTTTT
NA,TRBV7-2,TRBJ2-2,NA,CASSADTNTGELFF,TGTGCCAGCAGCGCGGACACAAACACCGGGGAGCTGTTTTTT
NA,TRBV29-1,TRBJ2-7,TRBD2,CSLGAGGPYEQYF,TGCAGCTTAGGAGCGGGAGGGCCGTACGAGCAGTACTTC
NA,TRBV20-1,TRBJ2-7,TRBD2,CSAPWASGITYEQYF,TGCAGTGCTCCCTGGGCGAGCGGGATAACCTACGAGCAGTACTTC
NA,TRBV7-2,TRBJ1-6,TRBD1,CASTRGTGLGAPLHF,TGTGCCAGCACCCGGGGGACAGGGCTTGGTGCACCCCTCCACTTT
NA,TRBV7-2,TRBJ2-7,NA,CASSKSLENEQYF,TGTGCCAGCAGCAAGTCGTTGGAAAACGAGCAGTACTTC
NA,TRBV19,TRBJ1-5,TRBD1,CASSILGQDNQPQHF,TGTGCCAGTAGTATTCTGGGACAGGACAATCAGCCCCAGCATTTT
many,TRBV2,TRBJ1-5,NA,CASRRNQPQHF,TGTGCCAGCAGACGAAATCAGCCCCAGCATTTT
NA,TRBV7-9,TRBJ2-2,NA,CASSWLLDTGELFF,TGTGCCAGCAGCTGGTTGTTGGATACCGGGGAGCTGTTTTTT
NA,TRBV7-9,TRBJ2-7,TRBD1,CASSPGDRGNYEQYF,TGTGCCAGCAGCCCTGGGGACAGGGGCAACTACGAGCAGTACTTC
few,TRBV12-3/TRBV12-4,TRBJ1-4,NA,CASSLALVATNEKLFF,TGTGCCAGCAGTTTAGCCCTCGTTGCAACTAATGAAAAACTGTTTTTT
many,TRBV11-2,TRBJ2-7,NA,CASSQAWTYEQYF,TGTGCCAGCAGCCAAGCCTGGACATACGAGCAGTACTTC
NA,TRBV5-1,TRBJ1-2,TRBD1,CASSQNYRGPIGYTF,TGCGCCAGCAGCCAAAACTACAGGGGGCCGATTGGCTACACCTTC
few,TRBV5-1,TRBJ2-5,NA,CASTAYGQETQYF,TGCGCCAGCACGGCGTACGGACAAGAGACCCAGTACTTC
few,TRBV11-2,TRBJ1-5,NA,CASSLGVGASNQPQHF,TGTGCCAGCAGCTTAGGGGTGGGGGCTAGCAATCAGCCCCAGCATTTT
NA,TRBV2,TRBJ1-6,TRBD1,CASFRGLSSPLHF,TGTGCCAGCTTCAGGGGGCTGAGTTCACCCCTCCACTTT
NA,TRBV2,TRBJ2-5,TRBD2,CASKGSGSFGEAQYF,TGTGCCAGCAAGGGTAGCGGGAGTTTCGGGGAGGCCCAGTACTTC
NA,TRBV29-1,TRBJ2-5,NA,CSVGAGPPSGTQYF,TGCAGCGTGGGTGCGGGTCCCCCCTCCGGGACCCAGTACTTC
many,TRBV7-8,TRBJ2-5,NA,CASSLGHDRETQYF,TGTGCCAGCAGCTTAGGTCACGACAGGGAGACCCAGTACTTC
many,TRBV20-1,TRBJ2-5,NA,CSAINPGETQYF,TGCAGTGCCATCAACCCAGGGGAGACCCAGTACTTC
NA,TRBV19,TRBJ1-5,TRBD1,CASRNRGEETQHF,TGTGCCAGTAGAAACAGGGGTGAGGAGACCCAGCATTTT
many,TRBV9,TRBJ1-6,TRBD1,CASSARDREYNSPLHF,TGTGCCAGCAGCGCCCGGGACAGAGAGTATAATTCACCCCTCCACTTT
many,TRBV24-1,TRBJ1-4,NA,CATSNTDGDEKLFF,TGTGCCACCAGTAACACGGATGGGGATGAAAAACTGTTTTTT
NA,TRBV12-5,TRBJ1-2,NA,CASGLLGRSGYTF,TGTGCTAGTGGTCTCCTCGGCAGAAGTGGCTACACCTTC
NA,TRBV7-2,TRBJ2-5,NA,CASSPQYQETQYF,TGTGCCAGCAGCCCCCAATACCAAGAGACCCAGTACTTC
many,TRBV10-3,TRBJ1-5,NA,CATHSNSNQPQHF,TGTGCCACCCACAGCAATAGCAATCAGCCCCAGCATTTT
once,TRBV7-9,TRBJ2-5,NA,CDSSDNQETQYF,TGTGACAGCAGCGACAACCAAGAGACCCAGTACTTC
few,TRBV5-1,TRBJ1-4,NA,CASSLVSGATNEKLFF,TGCGCCAGCAGCTTGGTTTCCGGGGCAACTAATGAAAAACTGTTTTTT
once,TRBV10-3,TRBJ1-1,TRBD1,CATGQGANMNTEAFF,TGTGCCACCGGACAGGGGGCTAACATGAACACTGAAGCTTTCTTT
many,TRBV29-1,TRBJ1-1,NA,CSVESVNTEAFF,TGCAGCGTTGAATCGGTGAACACTGAAGCTTTCTTT
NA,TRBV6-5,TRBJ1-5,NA,CASSVLQSGRHHF,TGTGCCAGCAGTGTACTCCAGAGCGGGCGGCATCATTTT
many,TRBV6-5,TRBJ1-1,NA,CASSVTSGTEAFF,TGTGCCAGCAGTGTTACGTCCGGGACAGAAGCTTTCTTT
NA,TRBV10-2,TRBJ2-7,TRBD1,CASSAQDRGLYEQYF,TGTGCCAGCAGCGCCCAGGACAGGGGGCTCTACGAGCAGTACTTC